These 27 T cell receptor beta chains originate from one sample sequenced in a study of cytomegalovirus exposure and HLA in healthy donors. TCRdb's table, derived via immunoSEQ multiplex PCR, lists solely in-frame clones and lacks some. The sample consists of under 80,000 clones, approximately 88% of them appearing once. The material sequenced was PBMCs. The receptors shown here come from a woman younger than 35 in good health and CMV-seronegative.

V and J are TRBV27 and TRBJ2-1, with TRBD2 as a possible D gene (6 bases). Trimming removed 2 bases at V and 10 bases at J, with 12 bases between. The length of the CDR3 is 13 residues. Germline V gene sequence: CDR1 MNHEY, CDR2 SMNVEV (reference sequence). CDR3 in amino acids: CASSLGGAQEQFF. The CDR3 nucleotides read TGTGCCAGCAGTTTAGGCGGGGCACAGGAGCAGTTCTTC.

This rearrangement joins TRBV27 to TRBJ2-5; maybe TRBD2 (5 bases). V dropped 2 bases and J dropped 5 bases, with 12 bases sitting between them. Germline lookup yields CDR1 MNHEY and CDR2 SMNVEV (reference sequence). The CDR3 extends over 14 amino acids. The CDR3 loop reads CASSLGLSGETQYF. DNA for the CDR3: TGTGCCAGCAGTTTAGGCTTGTCGGGGGAGACCCAGTACTTC.

The CDR3 coding sequence is TGTGCCAGCTCACCCGGGACAGGCCAGCATTTT. Translated, it gives CASSPGTGQHF. The chain uses TRBV18 and TRBJ1-5, with 8 bases lining up with TRBD1. The V and J ends lost 3 bases and 12 bases, in that order; junction bases with no gene match: 1. CDR1 is KGHSH and CDR2 is LQKENI in the germline V gene. CDR3 length: 11 residues.

The rearrangement links TRBV5-4 to TRBJ1-2, with 7 positions matching TRBD1. CDR1 and CDR2 from the germline V gene are SGHNT and YYREEE (reference sequence). The length of the CDR3 is 14 residues. V lost 4 bases, J lost 7 bases, and 10 bases stayed unmatched. The CDR3 nucleotides read TGTGCCAGCAGCCCCCTTGACAGGGCGGGTGGCTACACCTTC. Its translation is CASSPLDRAGGYTF.

This clone was seen a single time. The CDR3 DNA reads TGTGCCAGCAGCAGAGGGATCGCAAATCAGCCCCAGCATTTT. It translates to CASSRGIANQPQHF. The rearrangement links TRBV6-5 to TRBJ1-5; D gene ambiguous. The CDR3 sequence is 14 residues long. V dropped 6 bases and J dropped 4 bases, with 13 bases sitting between them. The germline V gene has CDR1 MNHEY and CDR2 SVGAGI.

The chain employs TRBV6-6 and TRBJ2-3, with 8 bases that match TRBD2. V lost 7 bases and J lost 2; bases outside the gene matches: 8. The V gene's germline CDR1 is MNHNY and CDR2 SVGAGI (reference sequence). This CDR3 comprises 15 residues. The CDR3 sequence: CASTRGGQVTDTQYF. CDR3 nucleotide sequence: TGTGCCAGCACCCGGGGGGGCCAGGTCACAGATACGCAGTATTTT.

V gene TRBV7-9 combines with J gene TRBJ2-2; 14 nucleotides agree with TRBD2. The germline V gene has CDR1 SEHNR and CDR2 FQNEAQ (reference sequence). V was clipped by 2 bases and J by 3 bases; unmatched bases: 8. The CDR3 spans 19 residues. The CDR3 bases are TGTGCCAGCAGCTTAACCCGGACTAGCGGGGGGCAACACACCGGGGAGCTGTTTTTT. Protein sequence: CASSLTRTSGGQHTGELFF.

This chain uses TRBV29-1 with TRBJ2-4, with TRBD1 as a possible D gene (5 bases). Germline CDR1 SQVTM, CDR2 ANQGSEA. V was trimmed by 1 base and J by 9 bases, leaving 13 bases between them. The CDR3 is made up of 13 amino acids. The CDR3 loop reads CSVEGTPKAIQYF. The DNA for the CDR3 is TGCAGCGTTGAAGGGACACCCAAGGCCATTCAGTACTTC.

This clone was observed a few times. The rearrangement links TRBV6-6 to TRBJ2-7; a possible D gene is TRBD1 (6 bases). The CDR3 is 14 residues long. Between the trimmed V and J ends, which lost 6 bases and 5 bases, there was a span of 17 bases. Germline CDR1 and CDR2: MNHNY and SVGAGI (reference sequence). CDR3 sequence (DNA): TGTGCCAGCAGCCTCATGGGGGCGGCTGACGAGCAGTACTTC. It specifies CASSLMGAADEQYF.

This sequence joins TRBV19 and TRBJ2-4; a possible D gene is TRBD2 (6 bases). Trimming left V 5 bases short and J 8 bases short, with 13 bases between. The germline CDR1 and CDR2 sequences are LNHDA and SQIVND (reference sequence). The CDR3 loop spans 13 amino acids. The CDR3 nucleotides are TGTGCCAGTAGTCGCGGACGCGGGGACATTCAGTACTTC. Protein product: CASSRGRGDIQYF.

This chain links TRBV10-1 with TRBJ2-1; TRBD2 matches 13 bases. The germline V gene encodes CDR1 WNHNN and CDR2 SYGVQD (reference sequence). Trimming cost V 3 bases and J 0 bases; bases outside gene matches: 5. This CDR3 has 18 amino acids. CDR3 residues: CASSEGLAGVVSYNEQFF. The CDR3 region has the DNA TGCGCCAGCAGTGAAGGACTAGCGGGAGTGGTCTCCTACAATGAGCAGTTCTTC.

V is TRBV2 and J is TRBJ1-1, with D possibly matching TRBD1 (6 bases). The CDR3 has 15 amino acids. V lost 7 bases to trimming and J lost 1 base, with 16 bases between them. Germline CDR1 and CDR2: SNHLY and FYNNEI. The DNA for the CDR3 is TGTGCCAGCATACCGACAGGCGAAGGGAACACTGAAGCTTTCTTT. Translated, it gives CASIPTGEGNTEAFF.

The genes are TRBV19 and TRBJ2-3; 8 bases line up with TRBD2. Germline V CDR1 and CDR2: LNHDA, SQIVND (reference sequence). The CDR3 runs to 13 residues. J was trimmed by 6 bases and V by 4 bases; bases with no gene match: 3. As DNA, the CDR3 is TGTGCCAGTAGTAGCGGGAGGCGGGATACGCAGTATTTT. It translates to CASSSGRRDTQYF. Combining the CDR3 with reference TRBV19 and TRBJ2-3 gives the whole variable domain DGGITQSPKYLFRKEGQNVTLSCEQNLNHDAMYWYRQDPGQGLRLIYYSQIVNDFQKGDIAEGYSVSREKKESFPLTVTSAQKNPTAFYLCASSSGRRDTQYFGPGTRLTVL.

CDR3 nucleotides: TGTGCCAGCAGCCCCGAACTTACAGGGAACACTGAAGCTTTCTTT. Translating gives CASSPELTGNTEAFF. The V call is TRBV7-6, the J call TRBJ1-1; perhaps TRBD1 as D (5 bases). Germline values: CDR1 SGHVS, CDR2 FNYEAQ. The CDR3 covers 15 residues. Trimming shortened V by 5 bases and J by 1 base, and 14 bases separated the two germline ends.

This sequence joins TRBV2 and TRBJ1-1, with D maybe TRBD1 (5 bases). This CDR3 comprises 14 residues. The V gene's germline CDR1 is SNHLY and CDR2 FYNNEI. With 2 bases removed from V and 3 bases from J, the gap between germline ends came to 10 bases. The CDR3 protein is CASSEQPGDTEAFF. DNA for the CDR3: TGTGCCAGCAGTGAACAACCGGGGGACACTGAAGCTTTCTTT.

V gene TRBV27 combines with J gene TRBJ2-3; tentatively, D is TRBD2 (6 bases). The germline CDR1 and CDR2 sequences are MNHEY and SMNVEV (reference sequence). The V and J ends lost 6 bases and 1 base respectively, with 17 bases between them. This CDR3 is 16 amino acids long. The CDR3 sequence is CASREGRAARTDTQYF. In DNA, the CDR3 is TGTGCCAGCAGGGAGGGGCGGGCAGCCCGCACAGATACGCAGTATTTT.

The rearrangement joins TRBV6-1 to TRBJ2-1; 7 nucleotides line up with TRBD1. The trim removed 1 base at V and 7 bases at J, leaving 4 bases unmatched. This CDR3 is built from 14 residues. CDR1 and CDR2 from the germline V gene are MNHNS and SASEGT. CDR3: CASSEGRGLNEQFF. DNA for the CDR3: TGTGCCAGCAGTGAAGGTAGGGGGCTAAATGAGCAGTTCTTC.

The chain employs TRBV21-1 and TRBJ2-7; TRBD2 is the table's D call and was not checked against the DNA. TRBV21-1 is deemed a pseudogene. CDR3 size: 17 residues. The CDR3 DNA reads TGTGCCAGCAGCAATGTCTTAGTAGTGAGGGATAGATACGAGCAGTACTTC. Protein sequence: CASSNVLVVRDRYEQYF.

This clone was found once. The chain employs TRBV27 and TRBJ2-2; 8 bases are a match to TRBD1. Germline V gene data show CDR1 as MNHEY and CDR2 as SMNVEV (reference sequence). The trim removed 6 bases at V and 2 bases at J, leaving 11 bases unmatched. CDR3 length: 17 amino acids. The CDR3 coding sequence is TGTGCCAGCAGATATAAAGGGACAGGAATAAACACCGGGGAGCTGTTTTTT. This sequence encodes CASRYKGTGINTGELFF.

The chain carries TRBV28 and TRBJ2-7; perhaps TRBD2 as D (6 bases). This CDR3 has 16 residues. Germline V gives CDR1 MDHEN, CDR2 SYDVKM. V was clipped by 7 bases and J by 1 base, with 20 bases between them. This chain's CDR3 is CASTSGGAGQSYEQYF. CDR3 DNA sequence: TGTGCCAGCACCTCCGGCGGGGCAGGCCAGTCCTACGAGCAGTACTTC.

This clone has only one observation. The gene calls are TRBV19 and TRBJ1-5, with D unclear. The CDR3 has 19 residues. Trimming shortened V by 4 bases and J by 4 bases, and 26 bases separated the two germline ends. Germline CDR1 LNHDA, CDR2 SQIVND (reference sequence). The CDR3 coding sequence is TGTGCCAGTAGTACACCCTGGGCCCCGGTGGGTATTGGAAATCAGCCCCAGCATTTT. It specifies CASSTPWAPVGIGNQPQHF. Looking up the rest from reference TRBV19 and TRBJ1-5 gives the full variable domain: DGGITQSPKYLFRKEGQNVTLSCEQNLNHDAMYWYRQDPGQGLRLIYYSQIVNDFQKGDIAEGYSVSREKKESFPLTVTSAQKNPTAFYLCASSTPWAPVGIGNQPQHFGDGTRLSIL.

The chain is built from TRBV19 and TRBJ2-1, with 16 bases that match TRBD2. There are 18 residues in the CDR3. The V segment lost 5 bases and the J segment 0 bases; nucleotides outside the gene matches: 4. Germline CDR1 and CDR2: LNHDA and SQIVND (reference sequence). CDR3 in amino acids: CASSSGTSGGASYNEQFF. For the CDR3, the DNA is TGTGCCAGTAGTTCTGGGACTAGCGGGGGGGCCTCCTACAATGAGCAGTTCTTC.

The chain combines TRBV4-2 with TRBJ1-1; D ambiguous. In germline, CDR1 is LGHNA, CDR2 YNFKEQ. The V gene lost 5 bases and the J gene lost 4 bases, with 17 bases spanning the gap. This CDR3 comprises 15 residues. DNA of the CDR3: TGTGCCAGCAGCGCCTCAGTATCCGATGGCACTGAAGCTTTCTTT. Encoded protein: CASSASVSDGTEAFF.

This rearrangement joins TRBV19 to TRBJ2-6; 15 bases agree with TRBD2. V shed 5 bases and J 2 bases; nucleotides not matched to a gene: 4. The CDR3 runs 18 residues. Germline CDR1 and CDR2: LNHDA and SQIVND (reference sequence). The CDR3 nucleotides read TGTGCCAGTAGTCGCGGACTAGCGGGGGGGGCTGGGGCCAACGTCCTGACTTTC. This sequence encodes CASSRGLAGGAGANVLTF.

The gene calls are TRBV5-1 and TRBJ2-1; unclear D gene. Germline CDR1 reads SGHRS; CDR2 reads YFSETQ. The V gene lost 4 bases and the J gene lost 2 bases, with 10 bases spanning the gap. The length of the CDR3 is 14 residues. CDR3 in amino acids: CASSPQPTYNEQFF. The DNA for the CDR3 is TGCGCCAGCAGCCCACAGCCCACCTACAATGAGCAGTTCTTC. Full variable domain (missing parts from reference TRBV5-1 and TRBJ2-1): KAGVTQTPRYLIKTRGQQVTLSCSPISGHRSVSWYQQTPGQGLQFLFEYFSETQRNKGNFPGRFSGRQFSNSRSEMNVSTLELGDSALYLCASSPQPTYNEQFFGPGTRLTVL.

The CDR3 protein is CASNHPRDRAGSGANVLTF. The CDR3 DNA sequence: TGTGCCAGTAATCACCCCCGGGACAGGGCTGGCTCTGGGGCCAACGTCCTGACTTTC. This chain connects TRBV19 to TRBJ2-6; 9 nucleotides align to TRBD1. The ends lost 7 bases at V and 0 bases at J; junction bases unmatched: 13. Germline CDR1 is LNHDA and CDR2 is SQIVND (reference sequence). This CDR3 has 19 amino acids. Supplemented by reference TRBV19 and TRBJ2-6, the full variable domain reads DGGITQSPKYLFRKEGQNVTLSCEQNLNHDAMYWYRQDPGQGLRLIYYSQIVNDFQKGDIAEGYSVSREKKESFPLTVTSAQKNPTAFYLCASNHPRDRAGSGANVLTFGAGSRLTVL.

V gene TRBV19 combines with J gene TRBJ1-5; no reliable D call. Germline values: CDR1 LNHDA, CDR2 SQIVND (reference sequence). Trimming stripped 3 bases from V and 2 bases from J, with 8 bases between. The CDR3 loop spans 14 amino acids. CDR3 sequence: CASSIREGNQPQHF. The CDR3 region has the DNA TGTGCCAGTAGTATTCGGGAAGGCAATCAGCCCCAGCATTTT.